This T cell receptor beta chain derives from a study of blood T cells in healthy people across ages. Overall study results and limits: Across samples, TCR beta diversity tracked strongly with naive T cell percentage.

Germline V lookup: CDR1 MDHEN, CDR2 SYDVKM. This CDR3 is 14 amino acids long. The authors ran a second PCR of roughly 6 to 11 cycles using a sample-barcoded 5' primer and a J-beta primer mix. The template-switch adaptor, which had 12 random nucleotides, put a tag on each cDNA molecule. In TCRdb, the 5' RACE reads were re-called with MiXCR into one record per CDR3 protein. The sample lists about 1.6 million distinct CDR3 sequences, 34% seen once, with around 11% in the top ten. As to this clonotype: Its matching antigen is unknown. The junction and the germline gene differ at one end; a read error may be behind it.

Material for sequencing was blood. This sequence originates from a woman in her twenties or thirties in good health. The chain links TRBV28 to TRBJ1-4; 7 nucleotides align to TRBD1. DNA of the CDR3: TGTGTCAGCAGAGTCAGGGGGGCTAGGGAAAAACTGTTTTTT. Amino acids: CVSRVRGAREKLFF.